This TCR beta chain is from a study of T-cell memory formation after mild COVID-19. Concerning this clonotype itself: Its target is unknown.

Findings of the study overall: Contracting CD4+ clones sat mainly in CM and EM; CD8+ in EMRA. Clones contracting over day 15 to 85 were CD4/CD8 balanced, with later expanders leaning CD4+.

TCRdb used MiXCR to reprocess the 5' RACE reads, holding one entry per CDR3 protein. The table lists 210,000 or so distinct CDR3 sequences, roughly 18% of them singletons. The TCR was taken from an adult woman who had mild COVID-19 (a few samples of this study predate the infection). Cell type and time point are not known. Sequenced material: PBMCs or a T cell subset sorted from them (not recorded which).

The CDR3 bases are TGTGCCACCAGTCTGACCCTGCAGGGCAATCAGCCCCAGCATTTT. As protein: CATSLTLQGNQPQHF. The chain links TRBV15 to TRBJ1-5; no firm D call. Trimming removed 6 bases at V and 2 bases at J, with 14 bases between. The germline gives CDR1 LNHNV, CDR2 YYDKDF (reference sequence). This CDR3 is 15 amino acids long.